Listed below are T cell receptor beta chains from one sample, sequenced in a study of breast tumors, draining lymph nodes, adjacent tissues. TCRdb passed the multiplex PCR reads through MiXCR, listing each CDR3 protein once. The data hold around 190,000 distinct CDR3 sequences, with roughly 30% observed a single time. Sequencing was performed on axillary lymph node tissue. The origin of the receptors is a female donor with breast cancer. Some clones in this sample may be carry-over from other donors' samples. The CDR3 runs from the conserved cysteine through the conserved F or W. D genes are given only for firm matches. A row's size may be missing; if present it is once, few, many or a size class.

CDR3 protein,CDR3 DNA,V gene,clone size,D gene,J gene
CASSLTLGTDTQYF,TGTGCCAGCAGCTTAACACTGGGCACAGATACGCAGTATTTT,TRBV7-2,many,NA,TRBJ2-3
CASSYSGALNTEAFF,TGTGCCAGCAGTTACTCGGGAGCCCTGAACACTGAAGCTTTCTTT,TRBV6-6,NA,NA,TRBJ1-1
CASSLGSWEQFF,TGTGCCAGCAGCTTAGGGTCTTGGGAGCAGTTCTTC,TRBV7-2,many,NA,TRBJ2-1
CASRDYNEQFF,TGTGCCAGTAGAGACTACAATGAGCAGTTCTTC,TRBV19,many,NA,TRBJ2-1
CASSRTRDRDEKLFF,TGTGCCAGCAGTCGGACCCGGGACAGGGATGAAAAACTGTTTTTT,TRBV6-6,few,TRBD1,TRBJ1-4
CASSPTEGTGGNTIYF,TGTGCCAGCTCACCGACGGAAGGCACGGGGGGAAACACCATATATTTT,TRBV18,few,NA,TRBJ1-3
CASSLARRSTDTQYF,TGTGCCAGCAGCTTAGCGCGTAGAAGCACAGATACGCAGTATTTT,TRBV7-2,many,NA,TRBJ2-3
CASSLRGLGNQPQHF,TGTGCCAGCAGCTTAAGGGGGCTGGGCAATCAGCCCCAGCATTTT,TRBV13,many,TRBD1,TRBJ1-5
CSASLSGEVREKLFF,TGCAGTGCTAGTCTTTCGGGGGAAGTACGGGAAAAACTGTTTTTT,TRBV20-1,NA,NA,TRBJ1-4
CASSYGGQVHSYEQYF,TGTGCCAGCAGTTACGGGGGACAGGTCCACTCCTACGAGCAGTACTTC,TRBV6-5,NA,TRBD1,TRBJ2-7
CASSAGHHQDTQYF,TGCGCCAGCAGCGCCGGACACCACCAAGACACCCAGTACTTC,TRBV5-1,few,NA,TRBJ2-5
CASSRGQGARGQPQHF,TGCGCCAGCAGCCGGGGACAGGGGGCGAGGGGTCAGCCCCAGCATTTT,TRBV4-1,many,TRBD1,TRBJ1-5
CASSPRGAAKANEKLFF,TGTGCCAGCAGCCCACGCGGTGCGGCGAAGGCTAATGAAAAACTGTTTTTT,TRBV11-2,NA,NA,TRBJ1-4
CASRLDRASGANVLTF,TGTGCCAGCAGACTGGACAGGGCTTCTGGGGCCAACGTCCTGACTTTC,TRBV11-2,many,TRBD1,TRBJ2-6